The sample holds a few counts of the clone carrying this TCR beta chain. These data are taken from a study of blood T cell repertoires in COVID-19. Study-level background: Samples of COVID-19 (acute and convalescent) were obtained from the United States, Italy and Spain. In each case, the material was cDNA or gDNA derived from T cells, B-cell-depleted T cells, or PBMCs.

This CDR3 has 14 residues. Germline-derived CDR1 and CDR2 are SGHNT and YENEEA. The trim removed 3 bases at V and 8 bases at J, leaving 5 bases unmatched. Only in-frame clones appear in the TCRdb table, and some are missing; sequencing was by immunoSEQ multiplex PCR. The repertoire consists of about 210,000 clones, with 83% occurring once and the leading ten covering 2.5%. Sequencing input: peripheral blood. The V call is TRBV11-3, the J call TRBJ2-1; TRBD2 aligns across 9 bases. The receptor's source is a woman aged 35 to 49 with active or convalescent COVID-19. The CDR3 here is CASSFGTSLYEQFF. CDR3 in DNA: TGTGCCAGCAGCTTCGGGACTAGCTTGTATGAGCAGTTCTTC.